These T cell receptor beta chains were read from a single sample in a study of T cell responses to AZD1222 COVID-19 vaccine. TCRdb's table, derived via immunoSEQ multiplex PCR, lists solely in-frame clones and lacks some. The table records 100,000 to 150,000 clones, 91% of them present only once. The sequencing used peripheral blood, collected 28 days after the second AZD1222 dose. All receptors derive from an adult who received the AZD1222 COVID-19 vaccine. Each CDR3 is given without its conserved first and last residue. Clone size is stated in some rows and not others, as once, few, many or a class when expanded.

size | J | V | CDR3
- | TRBJ2-3 | TRBV4-2 | ASSQDKLRRLVSGIHSSTDTQY
- | TRBJ2-3 | TRBV2 | ASSEAPYDTQY
few | TRBJ1-2 | TRBV24-1 | ATSDEQGGIYGYT
- | TRBJ1-2 | TRBV4-2 | ASSQDQRGQEGYT
once | TRBJ1-1 | TRBV7-2 | ASSINRVEAF
- | TRBJ2-3 | TRBV18 | ASLNGDPLADTQY
- | TRBJ1-2 | TRBV6-5 | ASSRDRDNYGYT
- | TRBJ1-2 | TRBV28 | ASSSNRDGYT
- | TRBJ2-1 | TRBV9 | ASSVVAGGNNEQF
- | TRBJ1-6 | TRBV5-1 | ASSLGQYNSPLH
once | TRBJ1-1 | TRBV7-7 | ASSSDRNTEAF
- | TRBJ1-4 | TRBV7-6 | ASSLRTAATNEKLF
- | TRBJ1-5 | TRBV30 | AWSVGAGHQPQH
- | TRBJ2-2 | TRBV7-3 | ASSLSSTGELF
- | TRBJ2-5 | TRBV11-3 | ASSLLVTGQETQY
few | TRBJ1-1 | TRBV5-6 | ASSPTTGLTEAF
- | TRBJ2-5 | TRBV7-2 | ASSLGVMETQY
- | TRBJ1-2 | TRBV2 | ARATREHNYGYT